Listed below are T cell receptor beta chains from one sample, sequenced in a study of control samples from healthy donors and cancer patients. This table comes from immunoSEQ multiplex PCR, and its TCRdb copy is limited to in-frame clones, with some not included. The sample has about 130,000 clones, under 95% seen once. Sequencing was carried out using PBMCs. The receptors here all came from a man aged 45-60 years with head and neck cancer. The conserved cysteine and the conserved F or W are not part of the CDR3 here. Fields, in order: CDR3 protein, V gene, D gene, J gene. The D gene is left open where the match is weak.

CDR3aa: ASSWGATSGVGETQY
v_gene: TRBV7-6
d_gene: TRBD2
j_gene: TRBJ2-5

CDR3aa: ASSQKGAGNTIY
v_gene: TRBV3-1/TRBV3-2
d_gene: NA
j_gene: TRBJ1-3

CDR3aa: ASSILTSGGYNEQF
v_gene: TRBV28
d_gene: TRBD2
j_gene: TRBJ2-1

CDR3aa: ASSWWGTGELF
v_gene: TRBV5-5
d_gene: NA
j_gene: TRBJ2-2

CDR3aa: ASSRKQGTPAGEQY
v_gene: TRBV6-2/TRBV6-3
d_gene: NA
j_gene: TRBJ2-7

CDR3aa: ASRGTSRETQY
v_gene: TRBV6-6
d_gene: TRBD2
j_gene: TRBJ2-5

CDR3aa: ASSESSGLAWSTEAF
v_gene: TRBV6-1
d_gene: NA
j_gene: TRBJ1-1

CDR3aa: ASSPTELSKGYT
v_gene: TRBV11-3
d_gene: NA
j_gene: TRBJ1-2

CDR3aa: ASSPLPGVFYEQY
v_gene: TRBV18
d_gene: NA
j_gene: TRBJ2-7

CDR3aa: ASSQIGVDNSPLH
v_gene: TRBV28
d_gene: NA
j_gene: TRBJ1-6

CDR3aa: ASSKRLLGAEAF
v_gene: TRBV3-1/TRBV3-2
d_gene: NA
j_gene: TRBJ1-1

CDR3aa: ASSTRTGLAETQY
v_gene: TRBV9
d_gene: TRBD1
j_gene: TRBJ2-5

CDR3aa: ALGQGYEQY
v_gene: TRBV30
d_gene: TRBD1
j_gene: TRBJ2-7

CDR3aa: ASSPPNPLGRMNTGELF
v_gene: TRBV18
d_gene: NA
j_gene: TRBJ2-2

CDR3aa: ASSQDALGGGGYT
v_gene: TRBV4-3
d_gene: NA
j_gene: TRBJ1-2

CDR3aa: ASSEAGARDEQF
v_gene: TRBV6-1
d_gene: NA
j_gene: TRBJ2-1

CDR3aa: ASRGAQEAQY
v_gene: TRBV19
d_gene: NA
j_gene: TRBJ2-5

CDR3aa: ASSLDRLNTGELF
v_gene: TRBV7-2
d_gene: NA
j_gene: TRBJ2-2

CDR3aa: ASSHRGTEAF
v_gene: TRBV11-1
d_gene: TRBD1
j_gene: TRBJ1-1

CDR3aa: ASSLNPGELF
v_gene: TRBV12-3/TRBV12-4
d_gene: NA
j_gene: TRBJ2-2

CDR3aa: ASSPGSGTENSPLH
v_gene: TRBV5-1
d_gene: TRBD1
j_gene: TRBJ1-6

CDR3aa: AISTGQTYEQY
v_gene: TRBV10-3
d_gene: TRBD1
j_gene: TRBJ2-7

CDR3aa: ATSPDGYSNQPQH
v_gene: TRBV15
d_gene: NA
j_gene: TRBJ1-5

CDR3aa: ASSWTAGGYEQY
v_gene: TRBV5-1
d_gene: NA
j_gene: TRBJ2-7

CDR3aa: ATGPWANYGYT
v_gene: TRBV12-3/TRBV12-4
d_gene: NA
j_gene: TRBJ1-2

CDR3aa: ASSLARTTNEKLF
v_gene: TRBV7-8
d_gene: NA
j_gene: TRBJ1-4

CDR3aa: ASSLTTEPYEQY
v_gene: TRBV7-2
d_gene: NA
j_gene: TRBJ2-7

CDR3aa: ASSSPNSPLH
v_gene: TRBV27
d_gene: NA
j_gene: TRBJ1-6

CDR3aa: ASNRSPTGQPQH
v_gene: TRBV6-5
d_gene: NA
j_gene: TRBJ1-5

CDR3aa: ASSLGLAGPSEQF
v_gene: TRBV11-3
d_gene: TRBD2
j_gene: TRBJ2-1

CDR3aa: ASSFGTGGSGYT
v_gene: TRBV7-8
d_gene: TRBD1
j_gene: TRBJ1-2

CDR3aa: ASSRSGQDNEQF
v_gene: TRBV5-1
d_gene: TRBD2
j_gene: TRBJ2-1

CDR3aa: ASSLGFNEKLF
v_gene: TRBV27
d_gene: NA
j_gene: TRBJ1-4

CDR3aa: ASSYSRNGLSGGYT
v_gene: TRBV6-5
d_gene: NA
j_gene: TRBJ1-2

CDR3aa: AISDALQGAATYEQY
v_gene: TRBV10-3
d_gene: TRBD1
j_gene: TRBJ2-7

CDR3aa: ASSRSLGDYNEQF
v_gene: TRBV18
d_gene: NA
j_gene: TRBJ2-1

CDR3aa: ASSLLVQVKETQY
v_gene: TRBV7-7
d_gene: NA
j_gene: TRBJ2-5

CDR3aa: ASSALSGNTIY
v_gene: TRBV6-6
d_gene: NA
j_gene: TRBJ1-3

CDR3aa: ASSWSNYGYT
v_gene: TRBV7-2
d_gene: NA
j_gene: TRBJ1-2

CDR3aa: ASSFGLFTDTQY
v_gene: TRBV7-3
d_gene: NA
j_gene: TRBJ2-3

CDR3aa: ASGFGSQPQH
v_gene: TRBV25-1
d_gene: NA
j_gene: TRBJ1-5

CDR3aa: SVERGNTDTQY
v_gene: TRBV29-1
d_gene: NA
j_gene: TRBJ2-3

CDR3aa: ASSQGDGGYEQY
v_gene: TRBV4-3
d_gene: NA
j_gene: TRBJ2-7

CDR3aa: ASSHRTEYNEKLF
v_gene: TRBV3-1/TRBV3-2
d_gene: NA
j_gene: TRBJ1-4

CDR3aa: ASSLPTGYGYT
v_gene: TRBV28
d_gene: NA
j_gene: TRBJ1-2

CDR3aa: ASSLSGGYGYT
v_gene: TRBV28
d_gene: NA
j_gene: TRBJ1-2

CDR3aa: ASSSGAAAGELF
v_gene: TRBV7-3
d_gene: NA
j_gene: TRBJ2-2

CDR3aa: ASSSGALFGGSYLYEQY
v_gene: TRBV19
d_gene: TRBD2
j_gene: TRBJ2-7

CDR3aa: ASSPMVYEQF
v_gene: TRBV11-2
d_gene: NA
j_gene: TRBJ2-1

CDR3aa: ASSSDPTSSYNSPLH
v_gene: TRBV27
d_gene: NA
j_gene: TRBJ1-6

CDR3aa: ASSSRSGGGTEAF
v_gene: TRBV5-1
d_gene: TRBD1
j_gene: TRBJ1-1

CDR3aa: AQTLSGNTIY
v_gene: TRBV3-1/TRBV3-2
d_gene: NA
j_gene: TRBJ1-3

CDR3aa: ASSYDAGSYEQY
v_gene: TRBV6-2/TRBV6-3
d_gene: NA
j_gene: TRBJ2-7

CDR3aa: ASKTRGNQPQH
v_gene: TRBV19
d_gene: NA
j_gene: TRBJ1-5

CDR3aa: ASSLGGALTDTQY
v_gene: TRBV5-4
d_gene: NA
j_gene: TRBJ2-3

CDR3aa: ASSLADTDTQY
v_gene: TRBV5-4
d_gene: NA
j_gene: TRBJ2-3

CDR3aa: ASSKSKPGFRDTGELF
v_gene: TRBV21-1
d_gene: NA
j_gene: TRBJ2-2